This note documents a single T cell receptor (beta chain) sequence. Trimming removed 0 bases at V and 1 base at J, with 9 bases between. This CDR3 has 15 amino acids. Germline CDR1 reads LNHNV; CDR2 reads YYDKDF (reference sequence). The record originates from a study of long-term antiretroviral therapy in people with HIV. The libraries were made with immunoSEQ v3.0 at survey level. Only in-frame clones appear in the TCRdb table, and some are missing; sequencing was by immunoSEQ multiplex PCR. Here the sample spans around 31,000 clones, 75% to 90% being singletons. This chain connects TRBV15 to TRBJ1-1; no definite D call. This material consisted of unsorted PBMCs, taken 0.8 years before starting antiretroviral therapy. The source is a man between 18 and 35 years old with HIV. DNA for the CDR3: TGTGCCACCAGCAGAGAACACGGCAGGAACACTGAAGCTTTCTTT. This sequence encodes CATSREHGRNTEAFF.